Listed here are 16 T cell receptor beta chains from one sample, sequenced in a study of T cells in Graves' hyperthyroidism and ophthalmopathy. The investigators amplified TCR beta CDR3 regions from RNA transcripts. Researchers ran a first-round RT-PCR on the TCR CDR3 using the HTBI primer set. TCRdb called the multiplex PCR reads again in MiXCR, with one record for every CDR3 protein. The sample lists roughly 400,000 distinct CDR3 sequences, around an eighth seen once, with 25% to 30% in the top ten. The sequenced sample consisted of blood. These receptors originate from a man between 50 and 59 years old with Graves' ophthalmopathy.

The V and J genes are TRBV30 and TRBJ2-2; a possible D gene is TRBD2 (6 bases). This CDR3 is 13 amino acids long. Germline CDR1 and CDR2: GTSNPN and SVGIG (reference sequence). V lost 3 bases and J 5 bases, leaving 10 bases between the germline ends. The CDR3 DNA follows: TGTGCCTGGAGGTTTAGCGGTACCGGGGAGCTGTTTTTT. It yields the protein CAWRFSGTGELFF.

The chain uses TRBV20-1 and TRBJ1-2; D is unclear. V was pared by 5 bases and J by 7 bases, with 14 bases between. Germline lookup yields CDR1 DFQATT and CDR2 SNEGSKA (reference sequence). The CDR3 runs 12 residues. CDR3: CSAPHPSLGYTF. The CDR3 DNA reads TGCAGTGCTCCTCACCCCTCGCTTGGCTACACCTTC.

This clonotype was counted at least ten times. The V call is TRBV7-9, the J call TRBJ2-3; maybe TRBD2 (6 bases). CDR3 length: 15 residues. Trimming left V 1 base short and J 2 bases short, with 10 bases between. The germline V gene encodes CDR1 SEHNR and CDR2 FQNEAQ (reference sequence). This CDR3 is CASSLGDLTTDTQYF. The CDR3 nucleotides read TGTGCCAGCAGCTTAGGGGACTTGACCACAGATACGCAGTATTTT. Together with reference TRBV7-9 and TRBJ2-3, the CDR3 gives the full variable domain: DTGVSQNPRHKITKRGQNVTFRCDPISEHNRLYWYRQTLGQGPEFLTYFQNEAQLEKSRLLSDRFSAERPKGSFSTLEIQRTEQGDSAMYLCASSLGDLTTDTQYFGPGTRLTVL.

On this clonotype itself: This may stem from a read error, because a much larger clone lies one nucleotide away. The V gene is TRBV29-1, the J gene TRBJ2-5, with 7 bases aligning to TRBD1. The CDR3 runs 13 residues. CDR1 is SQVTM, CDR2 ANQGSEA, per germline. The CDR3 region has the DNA TGCGGCGTTGCCGGGACAGCTCAAGAGACCCAGTACTTC. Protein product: CGVAGTAQETQYF.

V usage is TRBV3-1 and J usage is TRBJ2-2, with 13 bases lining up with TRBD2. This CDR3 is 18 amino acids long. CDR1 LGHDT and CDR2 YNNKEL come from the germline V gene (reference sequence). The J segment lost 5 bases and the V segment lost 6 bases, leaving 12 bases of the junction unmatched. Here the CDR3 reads CASSYTSGRGRVTGELFF. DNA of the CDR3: TGTGCCAGCAGTTACACTAGCGGGAGGGGGCGGGTAACCGGGGAGCTGTTTTTT.

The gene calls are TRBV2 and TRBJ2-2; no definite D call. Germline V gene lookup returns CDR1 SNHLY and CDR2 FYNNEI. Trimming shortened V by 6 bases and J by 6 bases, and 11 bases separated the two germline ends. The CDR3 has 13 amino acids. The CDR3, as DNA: TGTGCCAGCAGCGCCCGGTTTGCCGGGGAGCTGTTTTTT. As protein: CASSARFAGELFF.

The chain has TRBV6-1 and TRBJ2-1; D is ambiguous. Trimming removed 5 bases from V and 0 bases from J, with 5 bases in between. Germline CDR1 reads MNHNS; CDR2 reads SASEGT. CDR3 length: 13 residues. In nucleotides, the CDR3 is TGTGCCAGCAGTAAGGTCTCCTACAATGAGCAGTTCTTC. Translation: CASSKVSYNEQFF.

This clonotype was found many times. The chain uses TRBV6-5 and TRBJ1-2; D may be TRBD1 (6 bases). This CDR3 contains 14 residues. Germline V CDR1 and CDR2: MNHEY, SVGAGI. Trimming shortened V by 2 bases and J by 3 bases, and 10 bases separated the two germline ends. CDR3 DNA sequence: TGTGCCAGCAGTTACGCGGGGGGCTACTATGGCTACACCTTC. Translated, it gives CASSYAGGYYGYTF.

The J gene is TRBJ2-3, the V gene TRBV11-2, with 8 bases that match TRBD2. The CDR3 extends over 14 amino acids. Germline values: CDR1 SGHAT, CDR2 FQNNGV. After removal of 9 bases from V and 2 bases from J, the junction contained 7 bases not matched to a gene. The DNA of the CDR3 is TGTGCCAGTTGGAAGCGGGAGAACACAGATACGCAGTATTTT. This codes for CASWKRENTDTQYF.

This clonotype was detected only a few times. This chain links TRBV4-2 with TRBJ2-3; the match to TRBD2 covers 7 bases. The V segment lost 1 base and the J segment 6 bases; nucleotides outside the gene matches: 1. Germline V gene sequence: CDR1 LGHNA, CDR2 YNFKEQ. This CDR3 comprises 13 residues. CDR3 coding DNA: TGTGCCAGCAGCCAAGGGGAGGGGGATACGCAGTATTTT. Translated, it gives CASSQGEGDTQYF.

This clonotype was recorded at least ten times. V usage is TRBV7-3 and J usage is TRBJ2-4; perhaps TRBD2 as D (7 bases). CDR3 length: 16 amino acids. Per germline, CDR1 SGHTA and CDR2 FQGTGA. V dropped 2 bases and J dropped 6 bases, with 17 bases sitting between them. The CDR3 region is CASSLDGGGGGNIQYF. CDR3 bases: TGTGCCAGCAGCTTAGACGGCGGAGGGGGGGGAAACATTCAGTACTTC.

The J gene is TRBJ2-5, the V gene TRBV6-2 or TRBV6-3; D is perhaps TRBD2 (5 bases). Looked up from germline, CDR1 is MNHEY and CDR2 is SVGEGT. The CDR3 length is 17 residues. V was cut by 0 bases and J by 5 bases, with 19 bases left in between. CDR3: CASSYSSRRVGEETQYF. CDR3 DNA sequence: TGTGCCAGCAGTTACTCGAGCCGCCGTGTGGGAGAGGAGACCCAGTACTTC.

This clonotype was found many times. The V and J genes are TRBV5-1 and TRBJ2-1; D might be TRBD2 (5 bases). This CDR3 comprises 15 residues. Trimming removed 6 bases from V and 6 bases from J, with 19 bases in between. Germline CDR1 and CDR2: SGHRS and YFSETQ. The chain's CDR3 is CASTPKGLGSNEQFF. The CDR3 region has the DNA TGCGCCAGCACTCCAAAGGGTCTGGGGAGCAATGAGCAGTTCTTC.

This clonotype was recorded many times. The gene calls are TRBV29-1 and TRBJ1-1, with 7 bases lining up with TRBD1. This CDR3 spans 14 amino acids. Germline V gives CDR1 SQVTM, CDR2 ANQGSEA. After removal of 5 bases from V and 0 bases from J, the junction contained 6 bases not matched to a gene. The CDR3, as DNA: TGCAGCGTTATTAGGGACAGCATGAACACTGAAGCTTTCTTT. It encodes CSVIRDSMNTEAFF.

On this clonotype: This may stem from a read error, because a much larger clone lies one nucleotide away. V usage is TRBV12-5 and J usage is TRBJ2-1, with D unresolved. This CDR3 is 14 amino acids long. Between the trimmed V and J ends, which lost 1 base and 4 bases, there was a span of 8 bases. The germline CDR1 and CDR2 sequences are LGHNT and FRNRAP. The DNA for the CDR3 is TGTGCTAGTGGTTTGGGCGGACGGTACAATGAGCAGTTCTTC. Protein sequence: CASGLGGRYNEQFF.

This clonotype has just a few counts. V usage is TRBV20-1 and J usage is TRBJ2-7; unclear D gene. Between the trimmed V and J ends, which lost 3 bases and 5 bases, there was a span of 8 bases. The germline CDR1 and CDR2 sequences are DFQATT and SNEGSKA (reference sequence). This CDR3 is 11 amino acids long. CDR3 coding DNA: TGCAGTGCTAGCTATGGAAACGAGCAGTACTTC. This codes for CSASYGNEQYF.